A single sample gave rise to the 2 T cell receptor beta chains below, sequenced in a study of T-cell memory formation after mild COVID-19. TCRdb called the 5' RACE reads again in MiXCR, with one record for every CDR3 protein. This table holds 65,000 to 100,000 distinct CDR3 sequences, 9.5% to 15% found once. Specimen: PBMCs or a T cell subset sorted from them (not recorded which). The source of these receptors is a man between 18 and 29 years old who had mild COVID-19 (a few samples of this study predate the infection). Cell type and time point are not known.

There are a few counts of this clonotype. The V and J genes are TRBV29-1 and TRBJ2-1; D is unresolved. V shed 0 bases and J shed 8 bases, with 8 bases lying between them. The CDR3 contains 12 residues. The germline V gene has CDR1 SQVTM and CDR2 ANQGSEA. The CDR3 loop is CSVEELGYEQFF. The CDR3 DNA sequence: TGCAGCGTTGAAGAGCTCGGCTATGAGCAGTTCTTC.

This clonotype was detected ten times or more. This CDR3 is CASSSRVEETQYF. As DNA, the CDR3 is TGTGCCAGCAGCTCGCGGGTAGAAGAGACCCAGTACTTC. The chain uses TRBV11-2 and TRBJ2-5, with D possibly TRBD2 on 5 matching bases. The CDR3 loop spans 13 amino acids. Deletions cut 4 bases from V and 3 bases from J, with 9 bases between. Looked up from germline, CDR1 is SGHAT and CDR2 is FQNNGV.